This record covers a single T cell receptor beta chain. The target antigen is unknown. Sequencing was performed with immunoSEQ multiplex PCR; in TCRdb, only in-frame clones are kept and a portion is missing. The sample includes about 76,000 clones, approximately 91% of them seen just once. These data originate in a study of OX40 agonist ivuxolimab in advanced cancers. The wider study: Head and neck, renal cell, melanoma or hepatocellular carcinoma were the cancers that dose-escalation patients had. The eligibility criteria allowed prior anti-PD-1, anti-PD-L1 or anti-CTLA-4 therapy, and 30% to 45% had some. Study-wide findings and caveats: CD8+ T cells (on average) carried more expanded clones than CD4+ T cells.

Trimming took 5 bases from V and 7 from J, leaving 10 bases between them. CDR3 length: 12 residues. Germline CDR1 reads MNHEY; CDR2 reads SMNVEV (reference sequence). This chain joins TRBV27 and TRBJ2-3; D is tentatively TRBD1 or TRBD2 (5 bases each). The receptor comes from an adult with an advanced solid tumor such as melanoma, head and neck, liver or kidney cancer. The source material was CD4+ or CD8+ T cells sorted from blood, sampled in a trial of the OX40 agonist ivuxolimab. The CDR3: CASSEGQYTQYF. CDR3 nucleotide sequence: TGTGCCAGCAGTGAGGGGCAATATACGCAGTATTTT.